One sample yielded the 20 T cell receptor beta chains listed below, sequenced in a study of spatial heterogeneity in lung cancer. Time point of the sample: blood at routine non-recurrence follow-up after resection. TCRdb redid the calling of the 5' RACE reads with MiXCR, one entry per CDR3 protein. The sample has 27,000 or so distinct CDR3 sequences, less than 6.5% seen once. The sample was PBMCs, taken at follow-up. These receptors were collected from a female donor with early-stage non-small cell lung cancer.

This clonotype was recorded at least ten times. V gene TRBV6-2 or TRBV6-3 combines with J gene TRBJ2-5; 11 nucleotides agree with TRBD2. The CDR3 runs 15 residues. Germline V gene sequence: CDR1 MNHEY, CDR2 SVGEGT. With V trimmed by 8 bases and J by 3 bases, 8 bases remained unmatched. The CDR3 region is CASRLGGLAEETQYF. The CDR3 DNA follows: TGTGCCAGCCGACTTGGGGGACTAGCGGAAGAGACCCAGTACTTC.

This clonotype was seen at least ten times. The gene calls are TRBV14 and TRBJ1-1; D ambiguous. This CDR3 spans 13 amino acids. The germline gives CDR1 SGHDN, CDR2 FVKESK. Trimming pared 3 bases from V and 1 base from J, leaving 6 bases between. The CDR3 here is CASSQHRNTEAFF. CDR3 in DNA: TGTGCCAGCAGCCAGCACAGGAACACTGAAGCTTTCTTT. Using reference TRBV14 and TRBJ1-1 for the parts outside the CDR3, the full variable domain is EAGVTQFPSHSVIEKGQTVTLRCDPISGHDNLYWYRRVMGKEIKFLLHFVKESKQDESGMPNNRFLAERTGGTYSTLKVQPAELEDSGVYFCASSQHRNTEAFFGQGTRLTVV.

This clonotype was counted many times. The CDR3 nucleotides read TGTGCCAGCAGTTCTACTGGGGCCAACGTCCTGACTTTC. Translation gives CASSSTGANVLTF. The chain links TRBV28 to TRBJ2-6; no firm D call. Per the germline V gene, CDR1 is MDHEN and CDR2 is SYDVKM. The CDR3 loop spans 13 amino acids. Trimming cost V 4 bases and J 2 bases, with 3 bases left between them.

This clonotype has at least ten counts. V gene TRBV9 combines with J gene TRBJ2-1, with 8 bases lining up with TRBD1. With 0 bases clipped from V and 2 bases from J, the junction kept 1 base outside the gene matches. Looked up from germline, CDR1 is SGDLS and CDR2 is YYNGEE. CDR3 length: 15 amino acids. The CDR3 here is CASSVGQGPYNEQFF. For the CDR3, the DNA is TGTGCCAGCAGCGTAGGACAGGGGCCCTACAATGAGCAGTTCTTC.

V is TRBV3-1 and J is TRBJ1-6; D call uncertain. The CDR3 is 15 residues long. Trimming shortened V by 3 bases and J by 0 bases, and 6 bases separated the two germline ends. The germline gives CDR1 LGHDT, CDR2 YNNKEL (reference sequence). The CDR3 loop reads CASSQVSSYNSPLHF. The CDR3 DNA is TGTGCCAGCAGCCAGGTTAGCTCCTATAATTCACCCCTCCACTTT.

The table lists this clonotype with many counts. The chain carries TRBV5-1 and TRBJ1-6; 9 positions agree with TRBD1. V was clipped by 4 bases and J by 7 bases; unmatched bases: 6. The CDR3 length is 15 residues. CDR1 SGHRS and CDR2 YFSETQ come from the germline V gene. CDR3: CASSIGQGRNSPLHF. The CDR3 DNA sequence: TGCGCCAGCAGCATAGGACAGGGGAGGAATTCACCCCTCCACTTT.

The chain is built from TRBV20-1 and TRBJ1-2; the D is unclear. The CDR3 runs 14 residues. Germline V gene sequence: CDR1 DFQATT, CDR2 SNEGSKA (reference sequence). Trimming left V 3 bases short and J 4 bases short, with 15 bases between. The CDR3 coding sequence is TGCAGTGCTAGCCTAGGAATGGCAGGCTATGGCTACACCTTC. It specifies CSASLGMAGYGYTF.

This clonotype was recorded many times. V and J are TRBV27 and TRBJ2-1; TRBD1 matches at 8 bases. The trim removed 3 bases at V and 5 bases at J, leaving 6 bases unmatched. The CDR3 runs 15 residues. The germline gives CDR1 MNHEY, CDR2 SMNVEV (reference sequence). CDR3 sequence: CASSLRQGSHNEQFF. CDR3 DNA sequence: TGTGCCAGCAGTTTGAGACAGGGGAGCCACAATGAGCAGTTCTTC.

Points on this clonotype: A read error may be the cause here, since a much bigger clone is one base away. The chain couples TRBV20-1 to TRBJ1-3; D unresolved. CDR1 and CDR2 (germline): DFQATT, SNEGSKA (reference sequence). The CDR3 covers 15 residues. The CDR3 nucleotides are TGCAGTCCTAGAGATGGAGGGAATGCTGGAAACACCATATATTTT. As protein: CSPRDGGNAGNTIYF.

This clonotype has at least ten counts. The CDR3 DNA is TGTGCCAGCAGTTATAGCCGCTCCGGGGGCGCTGAGTACGAGCAGTACTTC. Translation: CASSYSRSGGAEYEQYF. J is TRBJ2-7 and V is TRBV6-2 or TRBV6-3; D could derive from TRBD1 or TRBD2 (6 bases each). Germline CDR1 and CDR2: MNHEY and SVGEGT. With 3 bases removed from V and 4 bases from J, the gap between germline ends came to 22 bases. This CDR3 is built from 17 residues.

This clonotype showed up many times. The V call is TRBV5-1, the J call TRBJ2-7, with D possibly TRBD1 on 5 matching bases. There are 14 residues in the CDR3. Germline values: CDR1 SGHRS, CDR2 YFSETQ. Trimming pared 9 bases from V and 5 bases from J, leaving 21 bases between. The CDR3 loop reads CANPGVPGKHEQYF. The CDR3 nucleotides read TGCGCCAACCCGGGCGTCCCAGGGAAGCACGAGCAGTACTTC.

This clonotype appeared many times. The chain joins TRBV19 to TRBJ2-7, with 7 bases identical to TRBD1. J gave up 6 bases and V 5 bases, and 7 bases lay outside the gene matches. Germline V lookup: CDR1 LNHDA, CDR2 SQIVND (reference sequence). This CDR3 comprises 13 residues. This CDR3 reads CASSASRGSEQYF. The CDR3 DNA reads TGTGCCAGTAGTGCCTCCAGGGGGAGCGAGCAGTACTTC.

This clonotype is labeled as medium-sized (0.01 to 0.1%). This chain links TRBV20-1 with TRBJ2-3, with 7 bases matching TRBD2. Germline CDR1 and CDR2: DFQATT and SNEGSKA (reference sequence). The CDR3 contains 15 residues. V was clipped by 6 bases and J by 1 base; unmatched bases: 10. DNA for the CDR3: TGCAGTGCCGCCGACCCCAGCGGGGGCACAGATACGCAGTATTTT. It is translated as CSAADPSGGTDTQYF.

Notes on this clonotype: This sequence may be a read error, since a much larger clone differs from it by one base. The rearrangement joins TRBV7-2 to TRBJ2-3, with D perhaps matching TRBD1 or TRBD2 (5 bases each). Per the germline V gene, CDR1 is SGHTA and CDR2 is FQGNSA. The CDR3 is made up of 15 amino acids. CDR3 sequence (DNA): TGTGTCAGCAGCCGGGACCGATTTAGCACAGATACGCAGTATTTT. Its translation is CVSSRDRFSTDTQYF.

This clonotype was observed at least ten times. This chain uses TRBV4-2 with TRBJ2-3; 11 nucleotides agree with TRBD2. Looked up from germline, CDR1 is LGHNA and CDR2 is YNFKEQ. The CDR3 length is 20 residues. V shed 4 bases and J 0 bases; nucleotides not matched to a gene: 15. CDR3 coding DNA: TGTGCCAGCAGCCTTCGCTCCGGGACTAGCGGAGGTGGGAGCACAGATACGCAGTATTTT. It encodes CASSLRSGTSGGGSTDTQYF.

This clonotype was counted at least ten times. V and J are TRBV12-3 or TRBV12-4 and TRBJ2-3, with D perhaps matching TRBD2 (5 bases). The CDR3 runs to 14 residues. The V end was cut by 6 bases, the J end by 1 base, with 11 bases between. The CDR3 here is CASSLIGGTDTQYF. CDR3 in DNA: TGTGCCAGCAGCCTGATCGGGGGCACAGATACGCAGTATTTT.

This clonotype appeared many times. The CDR3 sequence: CATRPTGADDSPLHF. CDR3 sequence (DNA): TGTGCCACAAGGCCGACAGGGGCCGATGATTCACCCCTCCACTTT. The rearrangement uses TRBV10-3 and TRBJ1-6, with 8 bases matching TRBD1. The junction had 13 bases not matched to a gene; V was cut back by 10 bases and J by 8 bases. Germline-derived CDR1 and CDR2 are ENHRY and SYGVKD. CDR3 length: 15 residues.

Concerning this clonotype itself: Because the CDR3's place on the DNA is in doubt, the DNA is left out and the CDR3 is given as listed by TCRdb. The rearrangement links TRBV20-1 to TRBJ1-2. The CDR3 comprises 13 residues, both ends counted. Per the germline V gene, CDR1 is DFQATT and CDR2 is SNEGSKA (reference sequence). The CDR3 region is CSAEEGTNYGCTF.

This clonotype appeared many times. The chain carries TRBV7-6 and TRBJ2-2; 12 bases fit TRBD2. Per germline, CDR1 SGHVS and CDR2 FNYEAQ. The CDR3 is 18 residues long. Trimming at V came to 3 bases and at J to 0 bases, leaving 5 bases not matched to a gene. CDR3 sequence: CASSFLGLAGTNTGELFF. The CDR3 DNA sequence: TGTGCCAGCAGCTTCCTCGGACTAGCGGGAACGAACACCGGGGAGCTGTTTTTT.

This clonotype has just a few counts. This sequence joins TRBV7-2 and TRBJ2-7; D tentatively fits TRBD1 or TRBD2 (5 bases each). Germline CDR1 reads SGHTA; CDR2 reads FQGNSA. CDR3 length: 14 residues. With 3 bases removed from V and 1 base from J, the gap between germline ends came to 10 bases. The CDR3 reads CASSFRDRSYEQYF. As DNA, the CDR3 is TGTGCCAGCAGCTTCCGGGACCGATCCTACGAGCAGTACTTC.